This entry concerns a single T cell receptor (beta chain). Its antigen remains undetermined. Base qualities were left out, and no much larger clone turns up one base away. The trial excluded patients who had a history of autoimmune disease or were on systemic immunosuppression. Peripheral blood for TCR sequencing was collected from all dose cohorts at baseline, on cycle 4 day 1, and on cycle 7 day 1. Samples were obtained from an open-label, multicenter, first-in-human phase I dose-escalation trial of ivuxolimab. Adults with locally advanced or metastatic melanoma, renal cell carcinoma, hepatocellular carcinoma or head and neck squamous cell carcinoma were enrolled in the trial. CD4+ and CD8+ T cells were sorted separately from peripheral blood before TCR sequencing. Genomic DNA was isolated from the sorted cells so that the TCRbeta CDR3 region could be sequenced. The immunoSEQ Assay was used to sequence the TCRbeta CDR3 regions. TCRdb re-hosts the immuneACCESS table, in-frame sequences only. Its copies lack some clones; in the studies checked, an unresolved V gene accounts for under half of them, and the cause for the rest is not known. This sample lists some 64,000 clones; roughly 90% were detected once. 0.62% of the sample lies in the top ten.

These data belong to a study of OX40 agonist ivuxolimab in advanced cancers. Context from the whole study: Ivuxolimab was a fully human IgG2 agonistic monoclonal antibody targeting the costimulatory receptor OX40 (CD134). Peripheral TCRbeta sequencing aimed to test whether ivuxolimab altered TCR sequence diversity and caused clonal T-cell expansion. The paper describes the monotherapy dose-escalation part (N of about 54 patients) of the phase I trial of ivuxolimab. Partial responses occurred in three dose-escalation patients: two with cutaneous melanoma and one with hepatocellular carcinoma. Prior anti-PD-1, anti-PD-L1 or anti-CTLA-4 therapy was permitted, and checkpoint inhibitors had been received by 40% to 50% of dose-escalation patients. In the dose-escalation cohort, 82.7% of patients were male, and the mean age was roughly 60 years, with a range of about 23 to 85. Among the roughly 52 dose-escalation patients, 19 had hepatocellular carcinoma, 15 or so melanoma, 9 renal cell carcinoma and 9 head and neck cancer. Intravenous ivuxolimab was administered to patients every 2 weeks at six dose levels: 0.01, 0.1, 0.3, 1.5, 3 and 10 mg/kg.

Here is what the overall study found, with its caveats: Antigen specificity was not determined for the clonally expanded peripheral T cells. Low levels of normalized T-cell clonal expansion were also seen in some nonresponding patients. Clonal expansion of both CD4+ and CD8+ blood T cells was observed from baseline to week 6 at doses 0.1 to 3.0 mg/kg. In the 0.1-3.0 mg/kg groups, partial responders were among the patients with the lowest normalized peripheral clonal expansion, particularly in CD8+ T cells. After ivuxolimab, more expanded clones were found on average in CD8+ T cells than in CD4+ T cells.

Sequencing used CD4+ or CD8+ T cells sorted from blood, obtained in a trial of the OX40 agonist ivuxolimab. The receptor was isolated from an adult with an advanced solid tumor such as melanoma, head and neck, liver or kidney cancer.

The nucleotide sequence is TGTGCCAGCAGCGAGACAGGGCAAAGTTTGGCTTTCTTT. The translation is CASSETGQSLAFF. The chain uses TRBV6-5 and TRBJ1-1, and 7 bases in between align with TRBD1. V trim: 6 bases; J trim: 11 bases; unmatched bases: 12. The CDR3 goes from the cysteine to the phenylalanine over 13 residues. This entry keeps only the CDR3 DNA: 39 bases, framed from base 1. Taken from the germline V gene, the CDR1 and CDR2 loops are MNHEY and SVGAGI.